A single sample is the source of the 24 T cell receptor beta chains below, sequenced in a study of T cell responses to AZD1222 COVID-19 vaccine. Repertoires were generated with immunoSEQ multiplex PCR, while TCRdb's copy carries only in-frame clones and drops some. The sample includes about 160,000 clones, 91% seen only once; the top ten take approximately 2%. Here the sequenced sample was peripheral blood, taken on day 0 of AZD1222 vaccination. The receptors were gathered from an adult in good health.

This chain links TRBV7-3 with TRBJ2-1; 15 bases line up with TRBD2. Germline V gene data show CDR1 as SGHTA and CDR2 as FQGTGA. This CDR3 has 23 residues. Germline trimming cut 0 bases from V and 2 bases from J; bases unmatched to any gene: 17. The CDR3 DNA follows: TGTGCCAGCAGCTTAACCTACAAGAAGCGGACTAGCGGGAGGGCAGAACCCTACAATGAGCAGTTCTTC. It codes for CASSLTYKKRTSGRAEPYNEQFF.

This rearrangement joins TRBV11-2 to TRBJ2-4; tentative D call: TRBD2 (5 bases). The CDR3 extends over 15 amino acids. Deletions cut 5 bases from V and 0 bases from J, with 11 bases between. Germline CDR1 reads SGHAT; CDR2 reads FQNNGV. In nucleotides, the CDR3 is TGTGCCAGCAGCCCGGAAGGGAGAGCCAAAAACATTCAGTACTTC. This sequence encodes CASSPEGRAKNIQYF.

This chain joins TRBV2 and TRBJ2-7; TRBD2 matches at 8 bases. The V segment lost 5 bases and the J segment 7 bases; nucleotides outside the gene matches: 7. CDR1 is SNHLY, CDR2 FYNNEI, per germline. The CDR3 spans 13 residues. CDR3 loop: CASSLAGTGEQYF. The CDR3 DNA follows: TGTGCCAGCAGTCTAGCGGGTACGGGGGAGCAGTACTTC.

This rearrangement joins TRBV7-9 to TRBJ1-5, with D hard to call. Germline-derived CDR1 and CDR2 are SEHNR and FQNEAQ (reference sequence). The CDR3 is 12 amino acids. V was clipped by 6 bases and J by 4 bases, with 7 bases between them. The CDR3 nucleotides read TGTGCCAGCAGGGTTGATAATCAGCCCCAGCATTTT. As protein: CASRVDNQPQHF.

The chain links TRBV11-2 to TRBJ2-7; no clear D. This CDR3 has 12 residues. The V and J ends lost 2 bases and 2 bases respectively, with 4 bases between them. Germline CDR1 reads SGHAT; CDR2 reads FQNNGV. CDR3 bases: TGTGCCAGCAGCTTACTGCCCTACGAGCAGTACTTC. This gives the protein CASSLLPYEQYF.

The chain employs TRBV6-6 and TRBJ1-2, with D maybe TRBD1 (5 bases). Germline loops: CDR1 MNHNY, CDR2 SVGAGI (reference sequence). Trimming removed 4 bases from V and 7 bases from J, with 16 bases in between. The CDR3 has 14 amino acids. The chain's CDR3 is CASSLSGRESGYTF. The CDR3 nucleotides read TGTGCCAGCAGTTTATCCGGCAGGGAGAGTGGCTACACCTTC.

V usage is TRBV5-1 and J usage is TRBJ1-4; D gene unclear. The germline V and J ends were trimmed by 4 bases and 12 bases, with 19 bases remaining between them. CDR1 and CDR2 from the germline V gene are SGHRS and YFSETQ. The CDR3 runs to 14 residues. CDR3 bases: TGCGCCAGCAGCCTAGACCTCAAACCGGTGGAACTGTTTTTT. It translates to CASSLDLKPVELFF.

The chain couples TRBV28 to TRBJ1-5; 7 nucleotides match TRBD1. V lost 1 base to trimming and J lost 4 bases; unmatched junction nucleotides: 7. The germline CDR1 and CDR2 sequences are MDHEN and SYDVKM. The CDR3 is 16 residues long. CDR3 region: CASSLSGQRSNQPQHF. The CDR3 nucleotides read TGTGCCAGCAGTTTATCGGGACAGAGGTCTAATCAGCCCCAGCATTTT.

J is TRBJ2-3 and V is TRBV9; the D is unclear. The CDR3 has 14 residues. Germline CDR1 and CDR2: SGDLS and YYNGEE. Trimming cost V 4 bases and J 2 bases, with 11 bases left between them. CDR3 sequence reads: CASSPLALTDTQYF. The DNA for the CDR3 is TGTGCCAGCAGCCCTCTGGCCCTCACAGATACGCAGTATTTT.

The V and J genes are TRBV5-1 and TRBJ2-5; the D gene is possibly TRBD2 (6 bases). This CDR3 has 16 residues. V was pared by 0 bases and J by 1 base, with 13 bases between. From germline, CDR1 is SGHRS and CDR2 YFSETQ. The CDR3 DNA is TGCGCCAGCAGCTTGGGGGCGGGGAGTTCCCAAGAGACCCAGTACTTC. It codes for CASSLGAGSSQETQYF.

The chain links TRBV9 to TRBJ1-1; unclear D gene. Germline-derived CDR1 and CDR2 are SGDLS and YYNGEE. V lost 0 bases and J lost 3, with 21 bases in between. The CDR3 runs to 18 residues. The CDR3 loop is CASSVGMPRKVVDTEAFF. As DNA, the CDR3 is TGTGCCAGCAGCGTAGGAATGCCCCGAAAAGTGGTCGACACTGAAGCTTTCTTT. The variable domain in full, with the rest retrieved from reference TRBV9 and TRBJ1-1, is DSGVTQTPKHLITATGQRVTLRCSPRSGDLSVYWYQQSLDQGLQFLIQYYNGEERAKGNILERFSAQQFPDLHSELNLSSLELGDSALYFCASSVGMPRKVVDTEAFFGQGTRLTVV.

CDR3 bases: TGTGCCAGCAGTCTATGGGGGGGCTCCTACAATGAGCAGTTCTTC. This encodes CASSLWGGSYNEQFF. This sequence joins TRBV7-3 and TRBJ2-1, with 7 bases aligning to TRBD2. The length of the CDR3 is 15 residues. V shed 6 bases and J 0 bases; nucleotides not matched to a gene: 5. Germline-derived CDR1 and CDR2 are SGHTA and FQGTGA. Based on the CDR3 plus reference TRBV7-3 and TRBJ2-1, the full variable domain is GAGVSQTPSNKVTEKGKYVELRCDPISGHTALYWYRQSLGQGPEFLIYFQGTGAADDSGLPNDRFFAVRPEGSVSTLKIQRTERGDSAVYLCASSLWGGSYNEQFFGPGTRLTVL.

The chain employs TRBV30 and TRBJ1-1; 7 bases line up with TRBD1. This CDR3 is built from 13 residues. The germline gives CDR1 GTSNPN, CDR2 SVGIG (reference sequence). With 8 bases clipped from V and 1 base from J, the junction kept 7 bases outside the gene matches. For the CDR3, the DNA is TGTGCCGGTCGACAGGGCCCGAACACTGAAGCTTTCTTT. Its protein is CAGRQGPNTEAFF.

The V and J genes are TRBV30 and TRBJ1-6; 11 bases map to TRBD1. The CDR3 runs 19 residues. Germline V gene lookup returns CDR1 GTSNPN and CDR2 SVGIG (reference sequence). Losses at the gene ends were 0 bases for V and 7 bases for J; bases not matched to a gene: 14. The CDR3 spells CAWSVSRTGGYGQNSPLHF. CDR3 coding DNA: TGTGCCTGGAGTGTATCGAGGACAGGGGGCTATGGCCAGAATTCACCCCTCCACTTT.

The chain combines TRBV4-2 with TRBJ1-4; D might be TRBD1 (6 bases). The germline V and J ends were trimmed by 0 bases and 5 bases, with 22 bases remaining between them. CDR1 is LGHNA and CDR2 is YNFKEQ in the germline V gene. There are 19 residues in the CDR3. DNA for the CDR3: TGTGCCAGCAGCCAAGATTGGCCCCACACAGGGAGGGTGAATGAAAAACTGTTTTTT. Translating it yields CASSQDWPHTGRVNEKLFF.

CDR3: CASTPPGARKVNEQFF. The CDR3 DNA is TGTGCCAGCACCCCCCCGGGGGCACGAAAGGTCAATGAGCAGTTCTTC. V usage is TRBV11-2 and J usage is TRBJ2-1; D might be TRBD1 or TRBD2, each matching 6 bases. Germline assignment: CDR1 SGHAT and CDR2 FQNNGV. The CDR3 has 16 residues. V lost 7 bases and J lost 6, with 22 bases in between. Full variable domain (remainder filled in from reference TRBV11-2 and TRBJ2-1): EAGVAQSPRYKIIEKRQSVAFWCNPISGHATLYWYQQILGQGPKLLIQFQNNGVVDDSQLPKDRFSAERLKGVDSTLKIQPAKLEDSAVYLCASTPPGARKVNEQFFGPGTRLTVL.

The rearrangement joins TRBV3-1 (or the pseudogene TRBV3-2) to TRBJ1-5; 10 bases fit TRBD1. In germline, CDR1 is LGHDT, CDR2 YNNKEL (reference sequence). The CDR3 covers 19 residues. The junction had 10 bases not matched to a gene; V was cut back by 2 bases and J by 0 bases. The CDR3 sequence is CASSQSGTGAVDSNQPQHF. In DNA form, the CDR3 reads TGTGCCAGCAGCCAATCGGGGACAGGGGCCGTGGATAGCAATCAGCCCCAGCATTTT.

The chain has TRBV11-2 and TRBJ1-5, with D hard to call. The germline V gene has CDR1 SGHAT and CDR2 FQNNGV. The CDR3 is 13 residues long. V dropped 3 bases and J dropped 4 bases, with 7 bases sitting between them. CDR3 coding DNA: TGTGCCAGCAGCTTGGACTTTAATCAGCCCCAGCATTTT. Its translation is CASSLDFNQPQHF. Combining the CDR3 with reference TRBV11-2 and TRBJ1-5 gives the whole variable domain EAGVAQSPRYKIIEKRQSVAFWCNPISGHATLYWYQQILGQGPKLLIQFQNNGVVDDSQLPKDRFSAERLKGVDSTLKIQPAKLEDSAVYLCASSLDFNQPQHFGDGTRLSIL.

The CDR3 DNA follows: TGTGCCAGCAGGGGAGGAGCGGAGCTCTACAATGAGCAGTTCTTC. As protein: CASRGGAELYNEQFF. J is TRBJ2-1 and V is TRBV3-1 (or the pseudogene TRBV3-2), with D possibly being TRBD2 (6 bases). Between the trimmed V and J ends, which lost 6 bases and 3 bases, there was a span of 15 bases. Germline V gene sequence: CDR1 LGHDT, CDR2 YNNKEL (reference sequence). CDR3 length equals 15 residues.

The J gene is TRBJ1-1, the V gene TRBV5-8; D is uncertain. This CDR3 has 11 amino acids. Trimming shortened V by 1 base and J by 12 bases, and 10 bases separated the two germline ends. Germline values: CDR1 SGHTS, CDR2 YDEGEE. As DNA, the CDR3 is TGTGCCAGCAGCTTGCAAGGCGGGACTTTCTTT. Amino acids: CASSLQGGTFF.

V gene TRBV6-5 combines with J gene TRBJ2-2; D unclear. Germline CDR1 is MNHEY and CDR2 is SVGAGI. Trimming took 2 bases from V and 0 from J, leaving 1 base between them. This CDR3 has 13 amino acids. The CDR3 region has the DNA TGTGCCAGCAGTTACACGAACACCGGGGAGCTGTTTTTT. Protein: CASSYTNTGELFF.

V and J are TRBV9 and TRBJ2-4; no reliable D call. V was trimmed by 2 bases and J by 7 bases, leaving 10 bases between them. From germline, CDR1 is SGDLS and CDR2 YYNGEE. CDR3 length: 13 residues. The DNA for the CDR3 is TGTGCCAGCAGCGTTGGATATCCGAACATTCAGTACTTC. It translates to CASSVGYPNIQYF.

J is TRBJ2-5 and V is TRBV6-2 or TRBV6-3; TRBD2 aligns across 11 bases. The CDR3 is 16 amino acids. V trimming: 3 bases; J trimming: 1 base; junction bases outside the gene matches: 4. Germline values: CDR1 MNHEY, CDR2 SVGEGT. This CDR3 is CASSYVLAGGQETQYF. DNA of the CDR3: TGTGCCAGCAGTTATGTGCTAGCGGGAGGCCAAGAGACCCAGTACTTC.

The chain joins TRBV28 to TRBJ2-1; 8 bases fit TRBD2. CDR1 MDHEN and CDR2 SYDVKM come from the germline V gene. The CDR3 covers 15 residues. After removal of 5 bases from V and 5 bases from J, the junction contained 8 bases not matched to a gene. The chain's CDR3 is CASSATGGPNNEQFF. CDR3 nucleotide sequence: TGTGCCAGCAGTGCAACGGGGGGGCCAAACAATGAGCAGTTCTTC.